The source of this T cell receptor beta chain is a study of early T cells in non-severe SARS-CoV-2 infection (dated by TCRdb to the early 2020s). With regard to the full study: Because TCR sequencing was done on bulk RNA from unsorted whole blood, the alpha and beta chains could not be paired.

What the research found in general, with its limitations: VDJdb matching was skewed toward anti-spike CD8 responses, so virus-specific expansions were likely underestimated and private and CD4 specificities were missed.

A note on this clonotype: The antigen it recognizes is unknown. The record has no base qualities; no much larger clone is one base away.

The library was generated by 5' RACE. TCRdb records NextSeq 500 as the sequencer. Unique molecular identifiers were attached to individual cDNA molecules in the TCR library protocol so that sequencing error and PCR bias could be corrected. Sequencing covered both TCR alpha and beta chains, and within each sample the abundances of alpha and beta sequences were tightly co-correlated. Per the source publication's procedure: V gene, J gene and CDR3 annotation of TCR sequences was performed with Decombinator V4. Expanded TCRs were defined as changing significantly between any two time points under a Poisson model with p below 0.0001. TCR abundances were normalised to the total number of TCRs sequenced in each sample and reported as counts per million. MAIT TCRs were defined by TRAV1-2 paired with TRAJ12, TRAJ20 or TRAJ33, and iNKT TCRs by TRAV10 paired with TRAJ18. VDJdb, accessed 1 November 2021, was searched for CMV, EBV and SARS-CoV-2 annotated TCRs, with TCRs annotated for multiple antigens excluded. TCRdb reanalyzed the raw reads on its own, using fastp at Q25 for trimming and MiXCR for clone calling, and kept in-frame beta chains. Each entry merges the rows of one CDR3 protein and shows their most common DNA and genes. The V and J calls come from TCRdb's annotation, not from the publication. The sample table lists 110,000 or so distinct CDR3 sequences, 9% to 14% of them with a count of one. The top ten hold around 2.9% of the sample.

For CDR1 and CDR2, the germline V gene lists SGDLS and YYNGEE. Reading from cysteine to phenylalanine, the CDR3 counts 15 amino acids. The read is trimmed to its CDR3 DNA, 45 bases read in frame from base 1. V is reduced by 4 bases and J by 4 bases, leaving a spacing of 18 bases between them. The study was a case-control design nested within a healthcare worker cohort in London, UK, with weekly nasopharyngeal swab PCR tests and blood sampling. Healthcare workers were enrolled in the week of the UK lockdown, from 23 to 31 March 2020, and were followed every week for up to roughly 16 weeks. The sample was whole blood. In this chain, TRBV9 is recombined with TRBJ2-7; tentative D gene TRBD2, with 5 bases matching. The origin of this receptor is an adult who was a healthcare worker with PCR-confirmed SARS-CoV-2 infection or an uninfected control (not recorded which). The CDR3 reads CASSPGGLIQYEQYF. DNA sequence: TGTGCCAGCAGCCCAGGCGGGTTAATCCAGTACGAGCAGTACTTC.